The entry below gives a single T cell receptor (beta chain) sequence along with its context. Antigen specificity is unknown. Germline values: CDR1 MNHEY, CDR2 SMNVEV (reference sequence). The CDR3 extends over 14 amino acids. J was trimmed by 5 bases and V by 6 bases; bases with no gene match: 5. As for treatment: oral pan-JAK inhibitor, 5-10 mg twice daily. These data originate in a study of CD8+ T cells in alopecia areata. Study conclusions and caveats: When scalp samples are sequenced, resident alphabeta T cells of normal skin are also captured. Expanded CD8+ clones among the top 100, as well as scalp clonality, were significantly decreased by tofacitinib.

Sequencing used cDNA as its template, made by extracting RNA and reverse transcribing it. Method: immunoSEQ multiplex PCR; TCRdb's copy keeps in-frame clones and lacks some. The sample has 130,000 to 150,000 clones, around four fifths seen once. The chain has TRBV27 and TRBJ1-5; 9 bases fit TRBD1. The clonotype was recovered from a human donor with alopecia areata. The sequences come from CD8+ T cells sorted from blood, collected at week 4, from a patient treated with tofacitinib. This CDR3 reads CASSLDRGHQPQHF. CDR3 sequence (DNA): TGTGCCAGCAGCCTGGACAGGGGCCATCAGCCCCAGCATTTT.